This T cell receptor (beta chain) was sequenced in a study of radiotherapy plus CTLA-4 blockade in lung cancer. Across the whole study: There were objective responses in around 18% of patients, and approximately 30% had disease control.

TCRdb's copy holds only in-frame clones and misses some; the assay was immunoSEQ multiplex PCR. The repertoire holds approximately 95,000 clones, with approximately 78% as singletons. Germline-derived CDR1 and CDR2 are MDHEN and SYDVKM. V was pared by 10 bases and J by 0 bases, with 24 bases of the junction left unmatched. This CDR3 has 20 amino acids. For this clone: Additional DNA sequences in this sample encode the identical CDR3.

The chain joins TRBV28 to TRBJ2-3, with 8 bases identical to TRBD2. The specimen comprised peripheral blood, sampled from a patient treated with radiotherapy plus ipilimumab. The clonotype was recovered from a human donor with non-small cell lung cancer who had a partial response to radiotherapy plus ipilimumab. DNA of the CDR3: TGTGCCATTTCCGGGGGAGTGGCGGGAGGCCTCGAGTATAGCACAGATACGCAGTATTTT. Translation: CAISGGVAGGLEYSTDTQYF.